This is a list of T cell receptor beta chains from one sample in a study of T and B cells in COVID-19 patients. Using its own MiXCR run on the multiplex PCR reads, TCRdb lists one record per CDR3 protein. The table lists approximately 15,000 distinct CDR3 sequences, 25% to 30% of them singletons. The material sequenced was blood. These receptors all stem from a human donor who had recovered from COVID-19. CDR3s include the opening cysteine and the closing phenylalanine or tryptophan. The D gene is left open where the match is weak. Clone size is shown for a subset of rows, as once, few, many or a class of expanded clone.

few | - | TRBJ1-6 | TRBV12-3/TRBV12-4 | TGTGCCAGCAGTTTACAATTGCAGGGCTTTTCACCCCTCCACTTT | CASSLQLQGFSPLHF
- | TRBD1 | TRBJ1-5 | TRBV10-3 | TGTGCCATCAGATCGGGACAGGGGGGGCAGCCCCAGCATTTT | CAIRSGQGGQPQHF
- | - | TRBJ2-7 | TRBV10-3 | TGTGCCATCAGTGCTACAGGGAAGGCCTACGAGCAGTACTTC | CAISATGKAYEQYF
medium-sized | - | TRBJ2-2 | TRBV29-1 | TGCAGCGTTACCGAGCGGAACACCGGGGAGCTGTTTTTT | CSVTERNTGELFF
medium-sized | TRBD1 | TRBJ2-1 | TRBV19 | TGTGCCAGTAGCGAAGACAGGGAAAGTTTCAATGAGCAGTTCTTC | CASSEDRESFNEQFF
many | - | TRBJ1-2 | TRBV6-1 | TGTGCCAGCAGTGAAAGAGGCGGAAGCGTCTATGGCTACACCTTC | CASSERGGSVYGYTF
few | TRBD1 | TRBJ2-1 | TRBV18 | TGTGCCAGCTCACCACGATCACACGGGACAGGGACCTATGAGCAGTTCTTC | CASSPRSHGTGTYEQFF
- | - | TRBJ2-7 | TRBV6-2/TRBV6-3 | TGTGCCAGCAGTTACGGGCGGGACTTTTACTTC | CASSYGRDFYF
- | TRBD2 | TRBJ2-7 | TRBV6-6 | TGTGCCAGCAGTTACTCGCGGGGACTAAACGAGCAGTACTTC | CASSYSRGLNEQYF
- | - | TRBJ1-4 | TRBV5-1 | TGCGCCAGCGCCGTTAGGGGTGAAAAACTGTTTTTT | CASAVRGEKLFF
medium-sized | - | TRBJ2-6 | TRBV27 | TGTGCCAGCGGCCCCTCTAGGCTGGGAAAAGCTGGGGCCAACGTCCTGACTTTC | CASGPSRLGKAGANVLTF
few | TRBD1 | TRBJ1-1 | TRBV19 | TGTGCCAGTAAACCCCGAGGGGACAGGGGTCAGAACACTGAAGCTTTCTTT | CASKPRGDRGQNTEAFF
few | - | TRBJ2-2 | TRBV7-2 | TGTGCCAGCAGCTTACGGAGAGACGGGGAGCTGTTTTTT | CASSLRRDGELFF
few | - | TRBJ1-1 | TRBV29-1 | TGCAGCGTGGAAAGACAGAGCACTGAAGCTTTCTTT | CSVERQSTEAFF
few | - | TRBJ1-1 | TRBV12-3/TRBV12-4 | TGTGCCAGCAGTTTTACTAGGAGCACTGAAGCTTTCTTT | CASSFTRSTEAFF
few | - | TRBJ1-4 | TRBV6-5 | TGTGCCAGCAGACAACAGGGAGCGAGAGAAAAACTGTTTTTT | CASRQQGAREKLFF
- | - | TRBJ1-5 | TRBV27 | TGTGCCAGCAGTGGCGCTACAGGGAGCAATCAGCCCCAGCATTTT | CASSGATGSNQPQHF
- | TRBD1 | TRBJ2-7 | TRBV18 | TGTGCCAGCTCACTCGGACAGGGGGCCGTCTCCTACGAGCAGTACTTC | CASSLGQGAVSYEQYF
- | - | TRBJ1-1 | TRBV5-6 | TGTGCCAGCAGCTTTCACAGTTTTTACACTGAAGCTTTCTTT | CASSFHSFYTEAFF
- | - | TRBJ1-3 | TRBV6-5 | TGTGCCAGCAGCCTGGGGGGAGGAAGGGGGAACACCATATATTTT | CASSLGGGRGNTIYF
medium-sized | - | TRBJ2-2 | TRBV19 | TGTGCCAGTAGTCTCCAAAGGGGCCACGGGGAGCTGTTTTTT | CASSLQRGHGELFF
- | TRBD2 | TRBJ2-1 | TRBV4-2 | TGTGCCAGCAGCCACCCACCCCAGCGGGAGGAGCAGTTCTTC | CASSHPPQREEQFF
few | - | TRBJ1-2 | TRBV6-5 | TGTGCCAGCAGTGAAGTAGTAATCCTTAACTATGGCTACACCTTC | CASSEVVILNYGYTF
medium-sized | - | TRBJ2-5 | TRBV29-1 | TGCAGCGTTGAAGAGCCCCAGGACAGCCAAGAGACCCAGTACTTC | CSVEEPQDSQETQYF
- | - | TRBJ2-7 | TRBV11-3 | TGTGCCAGCACCCAGCAGAAGAACGAGCAGTACTTC | CASTQQKNEQYF
- | - | TRBJ1-2 | TRBV30 | TGTGCCTGGAAACCCTCGGGGGGCTACACCTTC | CAWKPSGGYTF
few | - | TRBJ1-5 | TRBV30 | TGTGCCTGGAGTGTAGTAGGGGGGGATCAGCCCCAGCATTTT | CAWSVVGGDQPQHF
few | - | TRBJ1-1 | TRBV20-1 | TGCAGTGCCAGGGCGAACACTGAAGCTTTCTTT | CSARANTEAFF
medium-sized | - | TRBJ2-1 | TRBV29-1 | TGCAGCGTTGAGTCTGCGGGTGTTGGCAATGAGCAGTTCTTC | CSVESAGVGNEQFF
few | TRBD1 | TRBJ1-1 | TRBV5-4 | TGTGCCAGCAGATTCTCAGACAGGGGTGGAACTGAAGCTTTCTTT | CASRFSDRGGTEAFF